This T cell receptor (beta chain) was obtained from a study of cytomegalovirus exposure and HLA in healthy donors. CDR1 is SNHLY, CDR2 FYNNEI, per germline. The V and J ends lost 3 bases and 4 bases, in that order; junction bases with no gene match: 5. This CDR3 is built from 16 residues. Sequenced by immunoSEQ multiplex PCR; TCRdb stores in-frame clones only, minus some. Altogether 250,000 or so clones are present, 90% being singletons, with the ten largest covering approximately 0.34%. The chain is built from TRBV2 and TRBJ2-1; 11 bases are a match to TRBD2. Material: PBMCs. This clonotype originated in a woman under 30 in good health and CMV-seronegative. CDR3 in DNA: TGTGCCAGCAGTGACCCGGGACTAGCGGCTTACAATGAGCAGTTCTTC. Translating gives CASSDPGLAAYNEQFF.